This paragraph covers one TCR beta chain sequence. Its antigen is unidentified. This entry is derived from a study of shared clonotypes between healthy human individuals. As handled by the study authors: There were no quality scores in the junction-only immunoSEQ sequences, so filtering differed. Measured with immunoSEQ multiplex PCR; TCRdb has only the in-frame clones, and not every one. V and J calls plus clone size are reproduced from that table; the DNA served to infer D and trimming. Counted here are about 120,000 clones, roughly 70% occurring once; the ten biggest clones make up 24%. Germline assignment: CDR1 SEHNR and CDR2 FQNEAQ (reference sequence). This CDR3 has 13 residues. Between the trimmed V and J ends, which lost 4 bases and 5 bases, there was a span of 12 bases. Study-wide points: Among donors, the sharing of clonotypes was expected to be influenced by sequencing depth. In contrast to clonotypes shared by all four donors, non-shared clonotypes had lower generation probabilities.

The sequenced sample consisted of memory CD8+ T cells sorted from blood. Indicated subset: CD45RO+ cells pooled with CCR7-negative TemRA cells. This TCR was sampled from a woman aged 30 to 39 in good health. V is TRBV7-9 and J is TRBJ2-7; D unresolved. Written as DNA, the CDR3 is TGTGCCAGCAGCTCCTCCGGTTTGGACGAGCAGTACTTC. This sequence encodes CASSSSGLDEQYF. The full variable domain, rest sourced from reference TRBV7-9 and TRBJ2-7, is DTGVSQNPRHKITKRGQNVTFRCDPISEHNRLYWYRQTLGQGPEFLTYFQNEAQLEKSRLLSDRFSAERPKGSFSTLEIQRTEQGDSAMYLCASSSSGLDEQYFGPGTRLTVT.